This T cell receptor (beta chain) derives from a study of T-cell reconstitution after alpha-beta-depleted transplantation in children. This clonotype showed up many times. A library of TCRbeta sequences, prepared with unique molecular identifiers, was generated. TCRdb called the PCR reads again in MiXCR, with one record for every CDR3 protein. Of tens of thousands of distinct CDR3 sequences in the sample, roughly 5.7% were seen once. CDR3 length equals 14 residues. Germline CDR1 MNHEY, CDR2 SVGAGI. V was pared by 4 bases and J by 4 bases, with 11 bases between. The material was PBMCs, mostly from graft donor cells, obtained 180 days after TCRalphabeta/CD19-depleted stem cell transplant. This rearrangement joins TRBV6-5 to TRBJ2-4; D possibly uses TRBD1 or TRBD2 (5 bases each). This TCR derives from a male patient under 18 who had a stem cell transplant for acute myeloid leukemia, so the T cells may come from the graft donor. CDR3 protein: CASSFGAQKNIQYF. CDR3 DNA: TGTGCCAGCAGTTTCGGGGCGCAAAAAAACATTCAGTACTTC.